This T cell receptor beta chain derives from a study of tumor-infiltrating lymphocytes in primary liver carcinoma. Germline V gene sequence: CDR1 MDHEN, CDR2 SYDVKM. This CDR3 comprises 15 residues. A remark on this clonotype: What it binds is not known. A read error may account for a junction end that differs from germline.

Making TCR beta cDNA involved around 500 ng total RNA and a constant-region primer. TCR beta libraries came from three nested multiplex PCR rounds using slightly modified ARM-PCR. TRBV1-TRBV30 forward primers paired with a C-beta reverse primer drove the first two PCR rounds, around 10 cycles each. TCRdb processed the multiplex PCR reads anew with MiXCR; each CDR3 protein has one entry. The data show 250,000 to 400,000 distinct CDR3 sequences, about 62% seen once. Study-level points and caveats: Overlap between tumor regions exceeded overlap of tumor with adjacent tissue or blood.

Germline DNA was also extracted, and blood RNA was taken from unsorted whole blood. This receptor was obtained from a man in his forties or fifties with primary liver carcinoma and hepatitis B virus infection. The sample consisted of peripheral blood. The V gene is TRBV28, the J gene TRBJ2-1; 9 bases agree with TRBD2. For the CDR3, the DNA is TGTGCCAGCAGTTTTCCTAGCGGGAACTACAATGAGCGGTTCTTC. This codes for CASSFPSGNYNERFF.